This T cell receptor (beta chain) is from a study of Ad26.COV2.S vaccination and SARS-CoV-2 variants. Findings of the study overall: Reported post-vaccination CD8+ and CD4+ T cell responses to spike showed substantial breadth. The study found similar non-spike TCR breadth in vaccine and placebo recipients. Possible underestimation of total T cell responses by the TCR breadth and depth analyses was noted. The study found higher spike-specific TCR breadth in vaccine than placebo recipients.

Assay: immunoSEQ multiplex PCR; the TCRdb copy retains only in-frame clones and omits some. The sample yields under 150,000 clones, roughly 89% seen once. Comments on this clone: Its matching antigen is unknown.

The TCR comes from a human donor who had recovered from COVID-19. The sample here was peripheral blood, taken after recovery from COVID-19.

CDR3 sequence: CASSAMTSGVKETQYF. The CDR3, as DNA: TGTGCCAGCAGCGCCATGACTAGCGGGGTAAAAGAGACCCAGTACTTC. The chain uses TRBV9 and TRBJ2-5; TRBD2 matches at 11 bases. The CDR3 covers 16 residues. The V and J ends lost 3 bases and 3 bases, in that order; junction bases with no gene match: 7. The germline V gene has CDR1 SGDLS and CDR2 YYNGEE.